One and the same sample provided the 32 T cell receptor beta chains below, sequenced in a study of cytomegalovirus exposure and HLA in healthy donors. Both 60 Vbeta primers and 13 Jbeta primers went into the PCR. Profiled with immunoSEQ multiplex PCR; TCRdb holds only in-frame clones, not every one. Counted here are under 250,000 clones, around 80% occurring once; the ten biggest clones make up 4% to 4.5%. The sample comprised PBMCs. These receptors were obtained from a woman in her thirties in good health and CMV-seropositive.

The chain links TRBV1 to TRBJ1-3; TRBD1 reflects the table's D call only, with no check against the DNA. TRBV1 is flagged as a pseudogene. The CDR3 spans 17 residues. CDR3 loop: CTSSQDRRGRAGNTIYF. CDR3 sequence (DNA): TGCACCAGCAGCCAAGATAGGAGGGGGCGAGCTGGAAACACCATATATTTT.

The V call is TRBV29-1, the J call TRBJ2-5; D gene ambiguous. Trimming removed 5 bases at V and 1 base at J, with 11 bases between. CDR1 is SQVTM and CDR2 is ANQGSEA in the germline V gene. There are 13 residues in the CDR3. The chain's CDR3 is CSVLQTRQETQYF. The CDR3 bases are TGCAGCGTTCTCCAGACACGCCAAGAGACCCAGTACTTC.

The genes are TRBV18 and TRBJ1-1; TRBD1 matches at 9 bases. The J segment lost 5 bases and the V segment lost 3 bases, leaving 10 bases of the junction unmatched. This CDR3 has 16 residues. The germline V gene encodes CDR1 KGHSH and CDR2 LQKENI. The CDR3 coding sequence is TGTGCCAGCTCACCCGTCCCGGGACAGGGACGGACTGAAGCTTTCTTT. This encodes CASSPVPGQGRTEAFF.

A note on this clone: At one end, the junction sequence differs from germline, possibly due to a read error. The chain is built from TRBV13 and TRBJ2-4; 7 bases map to TRBD2. The germline CDR1 and CDR2 sequences are PRHDT and FYEKMQ (reference sequence). The CDR3 is made up of 15 amino acids. This CDR3 reads CARSSREGIKNIQYF. The CDR3 DNA is TGTGCCCGCAGCAGCAGGGAGGGGATCAAAAACATTCAGTACTTC.

This chain joins TRBV5-6 and TRBJ1-2; TRBD1 might be the D (6 bases). V lost 1 base to trimming and J lost 4 bases, with 17 bases between them. Germline CDR1 is SGHDT and CDR2 is YYEEEE. The CDR3 contains 16 residues. The CDR3 region is CASSLWTVQASYGYTF. CDR3 DNA sequence: TGTGCCAGCAGCTTGTGGACAGTTCAGGCCTCCTATGGCTACACCTTC.

This clone appeared a few times. V usage is TRBV6-5 and J usage is TRBJ1-3; 8 bases fit TRBD1. Germline V gene data show CDR1 as MNHEY and CDR2 as SVGAGI. With 2 bases clipped from V and 1 base from J, the junction kept 4 bases outside the gene matches. This CDR3 contains 16 residues. CDR3 coding DNA: TGTGCCAGCAGTTACACCAACAGGGGGTCTGGAAACACCATATATTTT. This gives the protein CASSYTNRGSGNTIYF.

The table lists this clone with a count of one. The chain employs TRBV9 and TRBJ2-7; 7 bases are shared with TRBD2. V gave up 4 bases and J gave up 3 bases; unmatched junction bases: 10. Germline V gene data show CDR1 as SGDLS and CDR2 as YYNGEE. CDR3 length: 15 amino acids. CDR3 loop: CASSPTSANVYEQYF. The CDR3, as DNA: TGTGCCAGCAGCCCCACTAGCGCCAACGTCTACGAGCAGTACTTC.

The CDR3 nucleotides read TGTGCCAGCAGCCCAGGGGGCTCCTACAATGAGCAGTTCTTC. Translated: CASSPGGSYNEQFF. The gene calls are TRBV11-2 and TRBJ2-1; TRBD1 agrees at 7 bases. The length of the CDR3 is 14 residues. The germline CDR1 and CDR2 sequences are SGHAT and FQNNGV. The J segment lost 0 bases and the V segment lost 5 bases, leaving 1 base of the junction unmatched.

The CDR3: CATSIPLREGGQETQYF. The CDR3 coding sequence is TGTGCCACCAGCATACCTCTGCGGGAGGGGGGCCAAGAGACCCAGTACTTC. The chain couples TRBV15 to TRBJ2-5; 9 positions match TRBD2. Germline assignment: CDR1 LNHNV and CDR2 YYDKDF (reference sequence). With V trimmed by 4 bases and J by 1 base, 10 bases remained unmatched. This CDR3 comprises 17 residues. Combining the CDR3 with reference TRBV15 and TRBJ2-5 gives the whole variable domain DAMVIQNPRYQVTQFGKPVTLSCSQTLNHNVMYWYQQKSSQAPKLLFHYYDKDFNNEADTPDNFQSRRPNTSFCFLDIRSPGLGDTAMYLCATSIPLREGGQETQYFGPGTRLLVL.

This clone has only a few counts. DNA for the CDR3: TGTGCCAGCAGCCCGGCGTGGGGGGTACCCTATGATGGCTACACCTTC. Translation gives CASSPAWGVPYDGYTF. The V and J genes are TRBV7-2 and TRBJ1-2, with D tentatively TRBD1 (5 bases). Deletions cut 5 bases from V and 6 bases from J, with 22 bases between. The CDR3 spans 16 residues. Germline V gene sequence: CDR1 SGHTA, CDR2 FQGNSA.

The gene calls are TRBV27 and TRBJ2-3, with D hard to call. CDR3 size: 14 residues. V shed 3 bases and J shed 2 bases, with 9 bases lying between them. CDR1 is MNHEY and CDR2 is SMNVEV in the germline V gene (reference sequence). As DNA, the CDR3 is TGTGCCAGCAGTTTCAGTGGAGTCACAGATACGCAGTATTTT. Its translation: CASSFSGVTDTQYF.

V usage is TRBV7-9 and J usage is TRBJ1-1; TRBD1 matches 8 bases. The CDR3 runs 17 residues. Trimming took 3 bases from V and 0 from J; bases not matched to a gene: 9. Germline CDR1 is SEHNR and CDR2 is FQNEAQ (reference sequence). This chain's CDR3 is CASSFGQGAHMNTEAFF. CDR3 DNA: TGTGCCAGCAGCTTCGGACAGGGTGCCCACATGAACACTGAAGCTTTCTTT.

The chain is built from TRBV29-1 and TRBJ1-2; D gene uncertain. V was trimmed by 4 bases and J by 6 bases, leaving 9 bases between them. Germline V gene data show CDR1 as SQVTM and CDR2 as ANQGSEA. The CDR3 runs 11 residues. The CDR3 DNA follows: TGCAGCGTTGTGATGCGGGATGGCTACACCTTC. It yields the protein CSVVMRDGYTF.

This clone was seen a few times. The chain recombines TRBV4-1 with TRBJ2-1; the match to TRBD2 covers 9 bases. Germline-derived CDR1 and CDR2 are MGHRA and YSYEKL. This CDR3 comprises 15 residues. With 2 bases clipped from V and 9 bases from J, the junction kept 8 bases outside the gene matches. In nucleotides, the CDR3 is TGCGCCAGCAGCCAATTCGGCGGGGGGGCGGGTGAGCAGTTCTTC. Protein: CASSQFGGGAGEQFF.

The chain recombines TRBV6-6 with TRBJ1-5; TRBD1 might be the D (6 bases). V lost 4 bases, J lost 8 bases, and 6 bases lay in between. CDR1 and CDR2 (germline): MNHNY, SVGAGI (reference sequence). This CDR3 is 11 amino acids long. The CDR3 protein is CASSSGEPQHF. The CDR3 bases are TGTGCCAGCAGTTCAGGGGAGCCCCAGCATTTT.

In this sample, this clone turned up a few times. The chain is built from TRBV7-9 and TRBJ2-5, with 7 positions matching TRBD1. This CDR3 has 13 amino acids. The ends lost 4 bases at V and 4 bases at J; junction bases unmatched: 3. Germline V lookup: CDR1 SEHNR, CDR2 FQNEAQ (reference sequence). The DNA of the CDR3 is TGTGCCAGCAGCTATAACAGGGGAGAGACCCAGTACTTC. This sequence encodes CASSYNRGETQYF.

The V call is TRBV6-5, the J call TRBJ2-2; tentative D call: TRBD2 (5 bases). The germline CDR1 and CDR2 sequences are MNHEY and SVGAGI. There are 14 residues in the CDR3. V gave up 6 bases and J gave up 1 base, with 9 bases separating them. As DNA, the CDR3 is TGTGCCAGCAGACGAAGCGGGAACACCGGGGAGCTGTTTTTT. The encoded protein is CASRRSGNTGELFF.

The chain recombines TRBV5-5 with TRBJ2-3; D may be TRBD2 (6 bases). Trimming stripped 2 bases from V and 6 bases from J, with 16 bases between. This CDR3 spans 15 amino acids. The germline V gene has CDR1 SGHKS and CDR2 YYEKEE (reference sequence). CDR3 protein: CASSFSPGTFDTQYF. CDR3 in DNA: TGTGCCAGCAGCTTTTCTCCTGGGACTTTCGATACGCAGTATTTT.

The V and J genes are TRBV2 and TRBJ2-7; 7 bases match TRBD1. Germline CDR1 and CDR2: SNHLY and FYNNEI. The V segment lost 6 bases and the J segment 7 bases; nucleotides outside the gene matches: 12. The CDR3 is 14 residues long. In nucleotides, the CDR3 is TGTGCCAGCAGCAGTAGACAGGGTTCTTGGGAGCAGTACTTC. This codes for CASSSRQGSWEQYF.

CDR3 amino acids: CASSPPGKGRTGNTIYF. DNA of the CDR3: TGTGCCAGCTCACCACCGGGAAAGGGGCGAACTGGAAACACCATATATTTT. The gene calls are TRBV18 and TRBJ1-3; D might be TRBD1 (5 bases). The length of the CDR3 is 17 residues. Germline lookup yields CDR1 KGHSH and CDR2 LQKENI. Trimming cost V 0 bases and J 2 bases, with 14 bases left between them.

This chain links TRBV6-5 with TRBJ1-1; D call uncertain. The V and J ends lost 6 bases and 4 bases respectively, with 15 bases between them. The CDR3 contains 14 residues. From germline, CDR1 is MNHEY and CDR2 SVGAGI. The CDR3 sequence is CASRRPEEGTEAFF. The CDR3 DNA sequence: TGTGCCAGCAGGCGACCCGAAGAGGGCACTGAAGCTTTCTTT.

The chain employs TRBV29-1 and TRBJ1-1; 7 bases are a match to TRBD1. This CDR3 has 16 residues. The V gene end was trimmed by 8 bases and the J gene end by 0 bases; junction bases not matched to a gene: 15. CDR1 is SQVTM, CDR2 ANQGSEA, per germline. The CDR3 loop reads CSSVQPGQHMNTEAFF. As DNA, the CDR3 is TGCAGCTCTGTTCAGCCGGGACAGCACATGAACACTGAAGCTTTCTTT. The full variable domain, its missing parts supplied by reference TRBV29-1 and TRBJ1-1, is SAVISQKPSRDICQRGTSLTIQCQVDSQVTMMFWYRQQPGQSLTLIATANQGSEATYESGFVIDKFPISRPNLTFSTLTVSNMSPEDSSIYLCSSVQPGQHMNTEAFFGQGTRLTVV.

The genes are TRBV7-2 and TRBJ1-1; D is unclear. Per the germline V gene, CDR1 is SGHTA and CDR2 is FQGNSA. The CDR3 consists of 12 residues. Deletions cut 1 base from V and 5 bases from J, with 5 bases between. The CDR3 DNA reads as TGTGCCAGCAGCTTAGTCCAGACTGAAGCTTTCTTT. This gives the protein CASSLVQTEAFF.

The V and J genes are TRBV28 and TRBJ2-1; D is possibly TRBD2 (5 bases). The CDR3 runs to 11 residues. V dropped 5 bases and J dropped 10 bases, with 9 bases sitting between them. Germline V gene sequence: CDR1 MDHEN, CDR2 SYDVKM. CDR3 sequence reads: CASSERLEQFF. Here the CDR3 DNA reads TGTGCCAGCAGTGAACGACTAGAGCAGTTCTTC. Combining the CDR3 with reference TRBV28 and TRBJ2-1 gives the whole variable domain DVKVTQSSRYLVKRTGEKVFLECVQDMDHENMFWYRQDPGLGLRLIYFSYDVKMKEKGDIPEGYSVSREKKERFSLILESASTNQTSMYLCASSERLEQFFGPGTRLTVL.

The CDR3 sequence is CASSYLSGSSYEQYF. The CDR3 coding sequence is TGTGCCAGCAGCTACCTTAGCGGGAGCTCCTACGAGCAGTACTTC. The genes are TRBV5-4 and TRBJ2-7, with TRBD2 matching over 9 bases. This CDR3 has 15 residues. The germline V gene encodes CDR1 SGHNT and CDR2 YYREEE (reference sequence). Germline trimming cut 3 bases from V and 0 bases from J; bases unmatched to any gene: 4.

V gene TRBV6-5 combines with J gene TRBJ1-1; D gene uncertain. The V end was cut by 4 bases, the J end by 1 base, with 10 bases between. The CDR3 runs to 14 residues. CDR1 MNHEY and CDR2 SVGAGI come from the germline V gene. The CDR3 region has the DNA TGTGCCAGCAGTTTGGAGCCCCAGAACACTGAAGCTTTCTTT. Translated: CASSLEPQNTEAFF.

This sequence joins TRBV30 and TRBJ2-1; 13 bases agree with TRBD2. The CDR3 is made up of 13 amino acids. The trim removed 5 bases at V and 9 bases at J, leaving 4 bases unmatched. In germline, CDR1 is GTSNPN, CDR2 SVGIG (reference sequence). This CDR3 reads CAWGLAGVSEQFF. The CDR3 DNA reads as TGTGCCTGGGGACTAGCGGGAGTTAGTGAGCAGTTCTTC.

In nucleotides, the CDR3 is TGTGCTAGTGGTTCCCTCGCGAGTAGCGGGGTAAACACCGGGGAGCTGTTTTTT. This encodes CASGSLASSGVNTGELFF. This rearrangement joins TRBV12-5 to TRBJ2-2, with 8 bases lining up with TRBD2. The germline gives CDR1 LGHNT, CDR2 FRNRAP. V gave up 4 bases and J gave up 2 bases; unmatched junction bases: 12. The CDR3 has 18 amino acids.

This chain links TRBV6-5 with TRBJ1-2; the match to TRBD1 covers 7 bases. Germline CDR1 and CDR2: MNHEY and SVGAGI. The CDR3 extends over 15 amino acids. The junction had 9 bases not matched to a gene; V was cut back by 6 bases and J by 2 bases. CDR3 coding DNA: TGTGCCAGCAGGCCCTACAGGGGAAGGAACTATGGCTACACCTTC. It translates to CASRPYRGRNYGYTF.

For the CDR3, the DNA is TGTGCCAGCAGCTTACGCATGGACAGGGCCTACGAGCAGTACTTC. Encoded protein: CASSLRMDRAYEQYF. The chain joins TRBV11-2 to TRBJ2-7; 8 bases are shared with TRBD1. V shed 2 bases and J 2 bases; nucleotides not matched to a gene: 5. CDR1 is SGHAT, CDR2 FQNNGV, per germline. This CDR3 is built from 15 residues.

The gene calls are TRBV4-3 and TRBJ2-1; tentative D call: TRBD2 (6 bases). CDR1 LGHNA and CDR2 YSLEER come from the germline V gene. Trimming stripped 2 bases from V and 9 bases from J, with 17 bases between. The CDR3 extends over 15 amino acids. The CDR3 here is CASSQSWGERSEQFF. DNA of the CDR3: TGCGCCAGCAGCCAATCTTGGGGGGAGAGGAGTGAGCAGTTCTTC.

The chain uses TRBV2 and TRBJ1-4; D remains ambiguous. The V end lost 8 bases, the J end lost 3 bases, and 10 bases lay between the germline ends. From germline, CDR1 is SNHLY and CDR2 FYNNEI. This CDR3 is 13 amino acids long. The CDR3 DNA sequence: TGTGCCAGCGGCGACACGGCTAATGAAAAACTGTTTTTT. It translates to CASGDTANEKLFF.